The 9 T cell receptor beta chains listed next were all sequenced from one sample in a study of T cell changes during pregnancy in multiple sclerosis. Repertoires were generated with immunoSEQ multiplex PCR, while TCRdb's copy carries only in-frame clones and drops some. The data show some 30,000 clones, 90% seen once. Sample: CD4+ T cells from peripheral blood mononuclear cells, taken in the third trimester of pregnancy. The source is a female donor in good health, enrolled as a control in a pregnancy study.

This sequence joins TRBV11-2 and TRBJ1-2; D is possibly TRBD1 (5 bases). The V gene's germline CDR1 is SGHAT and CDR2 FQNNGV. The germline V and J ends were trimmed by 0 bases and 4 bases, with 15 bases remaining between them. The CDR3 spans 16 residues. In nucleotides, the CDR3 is TGTGCCAGCAGCTTAGATCGGCGGAGGGGCGGCTATGGCTACACCTTC. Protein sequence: CASSLDRRRGGYGYTF.

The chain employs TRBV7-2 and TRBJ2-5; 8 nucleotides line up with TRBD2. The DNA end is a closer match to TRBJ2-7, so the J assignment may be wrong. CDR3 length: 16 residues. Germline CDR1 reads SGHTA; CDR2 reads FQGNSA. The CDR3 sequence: CASSFRVGSGGYEQYF. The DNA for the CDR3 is TGTGCCAGCAGCTTCCGGGTGGGCAGCGGGGGCTACGAGCAGTACTTC.

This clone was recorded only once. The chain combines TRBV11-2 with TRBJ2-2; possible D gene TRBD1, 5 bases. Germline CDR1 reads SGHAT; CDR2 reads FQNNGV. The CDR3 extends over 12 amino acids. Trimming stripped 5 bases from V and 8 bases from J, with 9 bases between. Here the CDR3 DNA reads TGTGCCAGCAGCCCGACAGCTGGGGAGCTGTTTTTT. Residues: CASSPTAGELFF.

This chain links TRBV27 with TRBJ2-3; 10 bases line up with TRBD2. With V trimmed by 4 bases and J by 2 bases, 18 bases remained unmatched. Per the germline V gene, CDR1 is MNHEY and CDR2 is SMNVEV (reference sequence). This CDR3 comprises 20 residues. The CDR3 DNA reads TGTGCCAGCAGTTCCAGCCCCCAGACGAGACTAGCGGGCCTCACAGATACGCAGTATTTT. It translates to CASSSSPQTRLAGLTDTQYF.

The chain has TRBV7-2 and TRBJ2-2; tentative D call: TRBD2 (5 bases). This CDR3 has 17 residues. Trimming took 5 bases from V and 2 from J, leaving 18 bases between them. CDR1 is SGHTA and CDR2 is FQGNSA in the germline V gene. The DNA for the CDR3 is TGTGCCAGCAGCCCCCGAGGGCGATATTCAAACACCGGGGAGCTGTTTTTT. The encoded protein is CASSPRGRYSNTGELFF.

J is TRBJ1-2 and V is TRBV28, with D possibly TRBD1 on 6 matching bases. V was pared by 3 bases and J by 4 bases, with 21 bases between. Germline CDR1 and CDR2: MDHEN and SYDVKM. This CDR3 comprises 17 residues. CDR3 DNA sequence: TGTGCCAGCAGTTTGCTCGGGGGGGCGAAAAATTTCTATGGCTACACCTTC. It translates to CASSLLGGAKNFYGYTF.

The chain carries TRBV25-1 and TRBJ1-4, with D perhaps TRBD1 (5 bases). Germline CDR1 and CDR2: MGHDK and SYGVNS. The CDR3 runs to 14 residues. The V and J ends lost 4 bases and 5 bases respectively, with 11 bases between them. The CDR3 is CASSVPGLNEKLFF. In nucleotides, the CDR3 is TGTGCCAGCAGTGTCCCAGGGTTAAATGAAAAACTGTTTTTT.

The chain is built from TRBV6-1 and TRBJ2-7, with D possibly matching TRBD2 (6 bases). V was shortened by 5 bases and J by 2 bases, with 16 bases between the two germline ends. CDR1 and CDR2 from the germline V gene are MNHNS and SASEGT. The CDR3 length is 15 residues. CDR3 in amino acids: CASSRDSTLTYEQYF. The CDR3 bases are TGTGCCAGCAGTCGGGACTCCACACTAACCTACGAGCAGTACTTC.

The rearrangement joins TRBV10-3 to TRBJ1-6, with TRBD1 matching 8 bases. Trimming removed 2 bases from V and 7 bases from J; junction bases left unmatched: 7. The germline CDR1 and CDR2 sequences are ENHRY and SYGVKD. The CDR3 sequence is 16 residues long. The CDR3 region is CAISEGQGAKNSPLHF. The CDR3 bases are TGTGCCATCAGTGAGGGCCAGGGGGCGAAAAATTCACCCCTCCACTTT.